The 4 T cell receptor beta chains below all came from one sample that was sequenced in a study of T cell responses to AZD1222 COVID-19 vaccine. Assay: immunoSEQ multiplex PCR; the TCRdb copy retains only in-frame clones and omits some. Found here are roughly 110,000 clones, 88% of them singletons; the top ten hold around 6%. Material: peripheral blood, obtained 28 days after the second AZD1222 dose. The receptors here all came from an adult who received the AZD1222 COVID-19 vaccine.

The chain links TRBV7-2 to TRBJ2-3; 9 nucleotides align to TRBD2. V lost 4 bases, J lost 2 bases, and 13 bases stayed unmatched. The CDR3 sequence is 18 residues long. Germline V gives CDR1 SGHTA, CDR2 FQGNSA. In DNA form, the CDR3 reads TGTGCCAGCAGCTCCACAGTCGGGCTAGCGGGGAACACAGATACGCAGTATTTT. This translates into CASSSTVGLAGNTDTQYF.

The chain couples TRBV5-4 to TRBJ1-4; D gene uncertain. V was clipped by 3 bases and J by 0 bases, with 6 bases between them. This CDR3 contains 14 residues. Per germline, CDR1 SGHNT and CDR2 YYREEE (reference sequence). The CDR3 sequence is CASSSGATNEKLFF. CDR3 bases: TGTGCCAGCAGCTCAGGCGCAACTAATGAAAAACTGTTTTTT.

The rearrangement joins TRBV3-1 (or the pseudogene TRBV3-2) to TRBJ2-3; 10 nucleotides align to TRBD2. Looked up from germline, CDR1 is LGHDT and CDR2 is YNNKEL (reference sequence). This CDR3 has 14 residues. V gave up 8 bases and J gave up 6 bases; unmatched junction bases: 8. The CDR3 sequence: CASRARGLADTQYF. The DNA for the CDR3 is TGTGCCAGCCGGGCTCGGGGACTAGCGGATACGCAGTATTTT.

The genes are TRBV28 and TRBJ1-5; no definite D call. This CDR3 region has 12 residues. V lost 7 bases, J lost 2 bases, and 6 bases lay in between. Germline loops: CDR1 MDHEN, CDR2 SYDVKM. The CDR3, as DNA: TGTGCCAGCAAAATAGGCAATCAGCCCCAGCATTTT. Translated: CASKIGNQPQHF.